This T cell receptor beta chain was identified during a study of sequential checkpoint blockade in melanoma. Study in general: Randomization was 1:1 between first-line nivolumab→ipilimumab and ipilimumab→nivolumab. Both treatment sequences were followed by maintenance nivolumab.

About this clone itself: The junction departs from the called germline gene at one end, perhaps through a read error.

Profiled with immunoSEQ multiplex PCR; TCRdb holds only in-frame clones, not every one. The table shows some 20,000 clones, with approximately 57% occurring only once. The CDR3 extends over 14 amino acids. Treatment indicated: randomized to nivolumab then ipilimumab (arm A) or the reverse (arm B). None of the patients previously received DNA-damaging chemotherapy. From thawed PBMCs, live CD3+CD8+ cells negative for CD19 and CD56 were sorted. The rearrangement links TRBV5-3 to TRBJ1-1, with D hard to call. TRBV5-3 is an open reading frame, and its role is uncertain. The input for sequencing was CD8+ T cells sorted from blood (inferred from file names), taken from a patient given nivolumab and ipilimumab in sequence. The clonotype comes from a human donor with melanoma. The CDR3 is CASSFVFGNTEAFF. The CDR3 nucleotides are TGTGCCAGCAGCTTCGTTTTTGGCAACACTGAAGCTTTCTTT.